This TCR beta chain was identified during a study of T cell responses to AZD1222 COVID-19 vaccine. V gave up 0 bases and J gave up 7 bases, with 13 bases separating them. The CDR3 is 15 amino acids. CDR1 and CDR2 (germline): SGHTA, FQGNSA. Of note for this clone: Its antigen is undetermined.

Libraries were prepared by immunoSEQ multiplex PCR; TCRdb keeps only in-frame clonotypes and omits some of them. Of approximately 300,000 clones listed, 90% to 95% are singletons. The study's findings and limits: Only six people who got AZD1222 tested seropositive at baseline.

The chain recombines TRBV7-2 with TRBJ2-1; D might be TRBD2 (6 bases). The receptor's source is an adult who received the AZD1222 COVID-19 vaccine. The sample consisted of peripheral blood, taken 28 days after the second AZD1222 dose. CDR3 nucleotides: TGTGCCAGCAGCTTAGCGGGACTTGAGACGAATGAGCAGTTCTTC. Its translation: CASSLAGLETNEQFF.